These 31 T cell receptor beta chains originate from one sample sequenced in a study of breast tumors, draining lymph nodes, adjacent tissues. Via MiXCR, TCRdb re-called the multiplex PCR reads, giving one row per CDR3 protein. Of around 140,000 distinct CDR3 sequences in the sample, roughly 33% were seen once. Samples came from axillary lymph nodes draining the breast cancer. The sample taken for sequencing was axillary lymph node tissue. These receptors all stem from a female donor with breast cancer. Some clones in this sample may be carry-over from other donors' samples.

This clonotype was seen a handful of times. This sequence may be a read error, since a much larger clone differs from it by one base. This sequence joins TRBV18 and TRBJ1-4; TRBD1 might be the D (6 bases). CDR3 length: 13 residues. CDR1 and CDR2 from the germline V gene are KGHSH and LQKENI. CDR3 in amino acids: CASSQGPHEELFF. Here the CDR3 DNA reads TGTGCCAGCTCCCAGGGGCCCCATGAAGAACTGTTTTTT.

CDR3 sequence reads: CASSMGTSAYEQYF. CDR3 DNA: TGTGCCAGTAGTATGGGGACTAGCGCCTACGAGCAGTACTTC. V gene TRBV19 combines with J gene TRBJ2-7, with 10 bases identical to TRBD2. Trimming took 3 bases from V and 2 from J; bases not matched to a gene: 1. The CDR3 contains 14 residues. CDR1 and CDR2 from the germline V gene are LNHDA and SQIVND (reference sequence).

This clonotype was observed at least ten times. One base away lies a much larger clone, so this may be a sequencing read error. This sequence joins TRBV20-1 and TRBJ1-6; the D is unclear. Trimming pared 0 bases from V and 9 bases from J, leaving 15 bases between. From germline, CDR1 is DFQATT and CDR2 SNEGSKA (reference sequence). The CDR3 contains 15 residues. The CDR3 loop is CSARDEGIRTSPLHF. The CDR3 nucleotides read TGCAGTGCTAGAGATGAAGGGATACGGACTTCACCCCTCCACTTT.

The chain joins TRBV20-1 to TRBJ2-7; 12 positions agree with TRBD1. Germline-derived CDR1 and CDR2 are DFQATT and SNEGSKA (reference sequence). V shed 4 bases and J 6 bases; nucleotides not matched to a gene: 10. CDR3 size: 15 residues. The CDR3 protein is CSAILAGQGASEQYF. The CDR3 DNA reads as TGCAGTGCTATACTAGCGGGACAGGGGGCGAGCGAGCAGTACTTC.

This clonotype was detected many times. The chain is built from TRBV7-2 and TRBJ1-5; no clear D. Between the trimmed V and J ends, which lost 1 base and 7 bases, there was a span of 8 bases. The germline gives CDR1 SGHTA, CDR2 FQGNSA. CDR3 length equals 13 residues. CDR3 nucleotide sequence: TGTGCCAGCAGCTTAGTAAAAGAACAGCCCCAGCATTTT. Translated, it gives CASSLVKEQPQHF.

CDR3 protein: CASSLKGTGGEKLFF. Here the CDR3 DNA reads TGTGCCAGCAGCCTAAAGGGGACAGGAGGCGAAAAACTGTTTTTT. This chain joins TRBV7-6 and TRBJ1-4, with 8 positions matching TRBD1. The trim removed 5 bases at V and 8 bases at J, leaving 10 bases unmatched. Per the germline V gene, CDR1 is SGHVS and CDR2 is FNYEAQ. The CDR3 runs to 15 residues.

This clonotype has more than one count but fewer than ten. The V gene is TRBV9, the J gene TRBJ1-6, with D maybe TRBD1 (5 bases). V dropped 3 bases and J dropped 6 bases, with 13 bases sitting between them. Germline CDR1 SGDLS, CDR2 YYNGEE. CDR3 size: 15 residues. The CDR3 nucleotides read TGTGCCAGCAGCGCGGTGGGGCTGATTAATTCACCCCTCCACTTT. Encoded protein: CASSAVGLINSPLHF. The full variable domain, completed using reference TRBV9 and TRBJ1-6, is DSGVTQTPKHLITATGQRVTLRCSPRSGDLSVYWYQQSLDQGLQFLIQYYNGEERAKGNILERFSAQQFPDLHSELNLSSLELGDSALYFCASSAVGLINSPLHFGNGTRLTVT.

Only a few counts were recorded for this clonotype. The rearrangement joins TRBV5-1 to TRBJ2-1, with D possibly matching TRBD2 (6 bases). Germline CDR1 SGHRS, CDR2 YFSETQ. The CDR3 contains 13 residues. V was clipped by 2 bases and J by 9 bases, with 12 bases between them. CDR3 DNA: TGCGCCAGCAGCTTAGACGGGGAGGCTGAGCAGTTCTTC. It encodes CASSLDGEAEQFF. The full variable domain, with the rest looked up from reference TRBV5-1 and TRBJ2-1, is KAGVTQTPRYLIKTRGQQVTLSCSPISGHRSVSWYQQTPGQGLQFLFEYFSETQRNKGNFPGRFSGRQFSNSRSEMNVSTLELGDSALYLCASSLDGEAEQFFGPGTRLTVL.

Worth noting for this clonotype: A read error is possible here, since a much larger clone lies one base away. The V gene is TRBV11-2, the J gene TRBJ2-3, with TRBD2 as a possible D gene (6 bases). The CDR3 is 17 residues long. Between the trimmed V and J ends, which lost 2 bases and 5 bases, there was a span of 20 bases. CDR1 is SGHAT, CDR2 FQNNGV, per germline. The CDR3 is CASSLIRTAGAEDTQYF. The DNA for the CDR3 is TGTGCCAGCAGCTTAATTCGTACAGCGGGCGCGGAAGATACGCAGTATTTT. Combining the CDR3 with reference TRBV11-2 and TRBJ2-3 gives the whole variable domain EAGVAQSPRYKIIEKRQSVAFWCNPISGHATLYWYQQILGQGPKLLIQFQNNGVVDDSQLPKDRFSAERLKGVDSTLKIQPAKLEDSAVYLCASSLIRTAGAEDTQYFGPGTRLTVL.

This clonotype was counted ten times or more. The gene calls are TRBV7-9 and TRBJ2-3; TRBD2 agrees at 8 bases. The CDR3 extends over 14 amino acids. Trimming cost V 10 bases and J 0 bases; bases outside gene matches: 6. In germline, CDR1 is SEHNR, CDR2 FQNEAQ (reference sequence). CDR3 loop: CANDAGGSTDTQYF. The CDR3 DNA is TGTGCCAACGATGCGGGGGGAAGCACAGATACGCAGTATTTT.

This clonotype was recorded at least ten times. This chain uses TRBV9 with TRBJ2-3; no definite D call. V was pared by 0 bases and J by 1 base, with 0 bases between. This CDR3 has 12 amino acids. Germline values: CDR1 SGDLS, CDR2 YYNGEE. CDR3 region: CASSVGTDTQYF. The DNA of the CDR3 is TGTGCCAGCAGCGTAGGCACAGATACGCAGTATTTT.

This clonotype was detected ten times or more. This rearrangement joins TRBV29-1 to TRBJ2-1; the D gene is possibly TRBD1 (6 bases). CDR3 length: 14 residues. V lost 6 bases and J 6 bases, leaving 18 bases between the germline ends. Germline lookup yields CDR1 SQVTM and CDR2 ANQGSEA. The CDR3 DNA reads as TGCAGCGTACTTCCATCAGGGGTCGTCAATGAGCAGTTCTTC. Translation gives CSVLPSGVVNEQFF.

This clonotype has a count of ten or more. The chain has TRBV7-9 and TRBJ2-3, with D unclear. There are 15 residues in the CDR3. V was trimmed by 3 bases and J by 4 bases, leaving 14 bases between them. Germline V gives CDR1 SEHNR, CDR2 FQNEAQ (reference sequence). DNA of the CDR3: TGTGCCAGCAGCTTCGGTTCAGTTAAGTCAGATACGCAGTATTTT. Protein: CASSFGSVKSDTQYF.

Only a few counts were recorded for this clonotype. This chain links TRBV19 with TRBJ2-3, with 10 bases matching TRBD2. The junction had 5 bases not matched to a gene; V was cut back by 3 bases and J by 2 bases. The CDR3 has 16 residues. Germline V CDR1 and CDR2: LNHDA, SQIVND (reference sequence). CDR3 region: CASSMSAGGITDTQYF. The CDR3 DNA sequence: TGTGCCAGTAGTATGTCAGCGGGGGGGATCACAGATACGCAGTATTTT.

This clonotype was recorded at least ten times. The chain uses TRBV12-3 or TRBV12-4 and TRBJ2-1, with a tentative D call TRBD2 (6 bases). The V gene lost 1 base and the J gene lost 10 bases, with 11 bases spanning the gap. This CDR3 has 13 residues. The CDR3: CASSLGPGREQFF. The DNA of the CDR3 is TGTGCCAGCAGTTTAGGCCCGGGGAGGGAGCAGTTCTTC.

Regarding this clonotype: This may come from a read error, since a much larger clone is one base off. The chain joins TRBV11-2 to TRBJ1-2; no clear D. The V gene's germline CDR1 is SGHAT and CDR2 FQNNGV. The length of the CDR3 is 11 residues. The CDR3 here is CASSRGYGSTF. Here the CDR3 DNA reads TGTGCCAGCAGCCGCGGCTATGGCTCCACCTTC.

Remarks on this clonotype: The CDR3 ends on some other residue instead of the conserved phenylalanine or tryptophan, so this is likely a read error. The DNA is omitted, as the CDR3 cannot be located on it reliably, and the CDR3 follows TCRdb's listing. V and J are TRBV25-1 and TRBJ1-6; the table gives TRBD1 as D, unverified against the DNA. Germline CDR1 MGHDK, CDR2 SYGVNS. The CDR3 is 14 residues long, ends included. CDR3 protein: CASKGKTDNWPHHI.

This clonotype was observed many times. This may arise from a read error, as a much more abundant clone is one base away. This chain uses TRBV5-8 with TRBJ2-5; TRBD1 might be the D (6 bases). CDR1 and CDR2 from the germline V gene are SGHTS and YDEGEE. Trimming removed 6 bases from V and 5 bases from J, with 26 bases in between. The CDR3 runs 17 residues. CDR3 sequence reads: CASNLRQAWASAETQYF. The CDR3 DNA reads TGTGCCAGCAACCTCAGACAGGCATGGGCCTCAGCGGAGACCCAGTACTTC.

A word on this clonotype: Just one base apart from a much larger clone, this may be a read error. The chain links TRBV12-3 or TRBV12-4 to TRBJ2-1, with D uncertain. CDR3 length: 16 residues. The CDR3, as DNA: TGTGCCAGCAGTTTACCCGAAGGCCACTCCCACAATGAGCAGTTCTTC. Translating it yields CASSLPEGHSHNEQFF.

This clonotype has ten or more counts. This chain joins TRBV4-2 and TRBJ2-7; tentative D call: TRBD1 (5 bases). Germline V gives CDR1 LGHNA, CDR2 YNFKEQ. Trimming took off 0 bases at V and 8 bases at J, with 23 bases between the two ends. CDR3 length equals 17 residues. In DNA, the CDR3 is TGTGCCAGCAGCCAAGATCATGTGGGGCACACGTCGTACAAGCAGTACTTC. Translated: CASSQDHVGHTSYKQYF.

This clonotype was recorded only once. A much larger clone sits a single nucleotide away, making a read error possible. The chain recombines TRBV6-1 with TRBJ1-5; D unresolved. V was cut by 6 bases and J by 10 bases, with 10 bases left in between. This CDR3 region has 11 residues. Looked up from germline, CDR1 is MNHNS and CDR2 is SASEGT. The chain's CDR3 is CASRPAEPQHF. The CDR3 DNA reads TGTGCCAGCAGACCCGCGGAACCCCAGCATTTT.

This clonotype was counted at least ten times. The chain carries TRBV5-8 and TRBJ2-1; D gene unclear. The CDR3 runs to 12 residues. Germline-derived CDR1 and CDR2 are SGHTS and YDEGEE. Trimming took 1 base from V and 10 from J, leaving 9 bases between them. CDR3 sequence: CASSLPGEEQFF. CDR3 nucleotide sequence: TGTGCCAGCAGCTTGCCAGGTGAGGAGCAGTTCTTC.

The J gene is TRBJ1-1, the V gene TRBV5-1; D not resolved. The CDR3 has 15 residues. Germline lookup yields CDR1 SGHRS and CDR2 YFSETQ. Trimming removed 0 bases at V and 3 bases at J, with 12 bases between. Here the CDR3 DNA reads TGCGCCAGCAGCTTGGATGGCAAGGTGGACACTGAAGCTTTCTTT. Its translation: CASSLDGKVDTEAFF.

This clonotype came up many times. This chain connects TRBV19 to TRBJ1-2; no firm D call. The CDR3 has 11 amino acids. CDR1 is LNHDA and CDR2 is SQIVND in the germline V gene (reference sequence). Here the CDR3 DNA reads TGTCCCCCCAGCTTGAACTATGGCTACACCTTC. Amino acids: CPPSLNYGYTF.

This clonotype occurred many times. V and J are TRBV19 and TRBJ1-2; D is uncertain. Trimming pared 9 bases from V and 6 bases from J, leaving 26 bases between. Germline V gives CDR1 LNHDA, CDR2 SQIVND (reference sequence). The CDR3 is made up of 16 amino acids. The CDR3 loop reads CARTQFNPPLWHGYTF. CDR3 in DNA: TGTGCCAGAACCCAGTTTAACCCCCCCCTTTGGCATGGCTACACCTTC.

This clonotype was detected many times. This chain joins TRBV19 and TRBJ2-2; maybe TRBD1 (6 bases). V lost 9 bases and J lost 3, with 11 bases in between. The CDR3 runs 13 residues. Germline loops: CDR1 LNHDA, CDR2 SQIVND (reference sequence). Here the CDR3 DNA reads TGTGCCAGCTTCAGGGGAGACACCGGGGAGCTGTTTTTT. Translating it yields CASFRGDTGELFF.

The chain couples TRBV10-2 to TRBJ2-3; TRBD1 matches 7 bases. V lost 0 bases and J lost 6; bases outside the gene matches: 12. The CDR3 covers 17 residues. In germline, CDR1 is WSHSY, CDR2 SAAADI. This chain's CDR3 is CASSESGRGSFVDTQYF. CDR3 nucleotides: TGCGCCAGCAGTGAGTCAGGCAGGGGGTCGTTCGTTGATACGCAGTATTTT.

This clonotype was seen ten or more times. The V call is TRBV4-1, the J call TRBJ1-4; no definite D call. Trimming shortened V by 3 bases and J by 5 bases, and 13 bases separated the two germline ends. There are 15 residues in the CDR3. Germline CDR1 is MGHRA and CDR2 is YSYEKL. CDR3 amino acids: CASSQGTWWNEKLFF. The CDR3 DNA sequence: TGCGCCAGCAGCCAGGGAACCTGGTGGAATGAAAAACTGTTTTTT.

The table lists this clonotype with many counts. This sequence joins TRBV6-6 and TRBJ1-2, with D possibly being TRBD1 (5 bases). This CDR3 contains 15 residues. CDR1 is MNHNY and CDR2 is SVGAGI in the germline V gene (reference sequence). The V gene lost 2 bases and the J gene lost 0 bases, with 10 bases spanning the gap. DNA of the CDR3: TGTGCCAGCAGTTACAAGACAGCCCCTAACTATGGCTACACCTTC. This translates into CASSYKTAPNYGYTF.

This clonotype was counted between two and nine times. The chain joins TRBV19 to TRBJ1-1, with D possibly being TRBD1 (6 bases). Germline V lookup: CDR1 LNHDA, CDR2 SQIVND (reference sequence). Deletions cut 6 bases from V and 5 bases from J, with 22 bases between. This CDR3 comprises 16 residues. CDR3 DNA sequence: TGTGCCAGTAGCCGCCCTGATGTGGGAGGGGGAACTGAAGCTTTCTTT. Its translation: CASSRPDVGGGTEAFF.

The genes are TRBV25-1 and TRBJ1-2, with unresolved D. Germline CDR1 is MGHDK and CDR2 is SYGVNS. Between the trimmed V and J ends, which lost 2 bases and 7 bases, there was a span of 14 bases. The CDR3 length is 14 residues. CDR3 DNA sequence: TGTGCCAGCAGTGAACCCGGCCGGATGTCTGGCTACACCTTC. It is translated as CASSEPGRMSGYTF.